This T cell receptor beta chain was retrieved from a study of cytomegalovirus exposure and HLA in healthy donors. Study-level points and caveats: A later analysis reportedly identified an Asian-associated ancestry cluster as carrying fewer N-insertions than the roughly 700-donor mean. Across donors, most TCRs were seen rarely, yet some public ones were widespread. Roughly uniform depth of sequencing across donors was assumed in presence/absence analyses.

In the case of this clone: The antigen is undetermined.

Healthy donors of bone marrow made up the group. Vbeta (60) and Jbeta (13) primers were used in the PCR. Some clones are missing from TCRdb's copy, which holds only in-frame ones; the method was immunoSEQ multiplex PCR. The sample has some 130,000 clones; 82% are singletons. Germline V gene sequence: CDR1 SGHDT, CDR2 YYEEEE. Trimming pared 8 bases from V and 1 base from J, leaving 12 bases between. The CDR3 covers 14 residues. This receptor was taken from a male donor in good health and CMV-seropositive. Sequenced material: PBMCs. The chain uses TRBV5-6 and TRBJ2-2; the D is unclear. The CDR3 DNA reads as TGTGCCAGTCGGCGGCGAGGGAACACCGGGGAGCTGTTTTTT. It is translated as CASRRRGNTGELFF.